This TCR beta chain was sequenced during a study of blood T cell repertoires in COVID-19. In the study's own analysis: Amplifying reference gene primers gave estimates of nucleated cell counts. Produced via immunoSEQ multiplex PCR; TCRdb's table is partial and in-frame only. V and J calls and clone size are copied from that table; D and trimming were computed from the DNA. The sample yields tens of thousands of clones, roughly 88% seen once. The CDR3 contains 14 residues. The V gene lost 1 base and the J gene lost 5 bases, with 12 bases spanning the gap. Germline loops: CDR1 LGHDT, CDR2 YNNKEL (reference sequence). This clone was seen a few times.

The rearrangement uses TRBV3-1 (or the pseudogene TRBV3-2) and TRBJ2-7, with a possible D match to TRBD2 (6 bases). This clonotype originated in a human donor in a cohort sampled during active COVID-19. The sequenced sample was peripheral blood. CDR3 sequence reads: CASSQAGGFNEQYF. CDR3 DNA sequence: TGTGCCAGCAGCCAAGCTGGAGGGTTCAACGAGCAGTACTTC.